The entry below gives a single TCR beta chain sequence along with its context. Genes and germline come from the mouse. The read comes to an end 1 residue before the CDR3 does, leaving the germline J gene to fill in the end. This CDR3 comprises 13 residues. Trimming removed 2 bases at V and 0 bases at J, with 3 bases between. CDR1 is KGHPV, CDR2 FQNQEV, per germline (reference sequence). The sample is drawn from a study of tissue T cells after allogeneic stem cell transplantation. Sample time point: mouse harvest day 14 after allogeneic transplant. Each mouse received 10^7 T-cell-depleted marrow cells plus 10^6 splenic CD5+ T cells by tail vein. Data came from immunoSEQ multiplex PCR; TCRdb stores just in-frame clones and leaves some out. Of around 4,600 clones listed, almost 50% are singletons.

The sequenced material came from lymph node tissue. This rearrangement joins TRBV26 to TRBJ2-3; the D is unclear. The source is a female BALB/c mouse given C57BL/6 T cells with graft-versus-host disease after an allogeneic hematopoietic cell transplant. CDR3 sequence reads: CASSLRSAETLYF. The part of the CDR3 DNA that was read is TGTGCCAGCAGTCTGCGGAGTGCAGAAACGCTGTAT.